This T cell receptor (beta chain) was obtained from a study of shared clonotypes between healthy human individuals. CDR3 size: 14 residues. With V trimmed by 6 bases and J by 3 bases, 7 bases remained unmatched. CDR1 and CDR2 (germline): MNHNS, SASEGT. In this sample, this clone turned up once. What it recognizes is unknown. Data came from immunoSEQ multiplex PCR; TCRdb stores just in-frame clones and leaves some out. This sample has approximately 500,000 clones, with almost 97% found just once. Whole-study results and caveats: The diversity represented, both genetic and in exposure history, was limited by few donors.

This chain connects TRBV6-1 to TRBJ1-2, with 7 bases that match TRBD1. Sample: naive CD4+ T cells sorted from blood. The subset denotes: CD45RA+ positively selected. This clonotype originated in a woman in her 30s in good health. The CDR3 sequence is CASRPDRPHYGYTF. The CDR3 DNA reads TGTGCCAGCAGACCGGACAGGCCCCACTATGGCTACACCTTC.